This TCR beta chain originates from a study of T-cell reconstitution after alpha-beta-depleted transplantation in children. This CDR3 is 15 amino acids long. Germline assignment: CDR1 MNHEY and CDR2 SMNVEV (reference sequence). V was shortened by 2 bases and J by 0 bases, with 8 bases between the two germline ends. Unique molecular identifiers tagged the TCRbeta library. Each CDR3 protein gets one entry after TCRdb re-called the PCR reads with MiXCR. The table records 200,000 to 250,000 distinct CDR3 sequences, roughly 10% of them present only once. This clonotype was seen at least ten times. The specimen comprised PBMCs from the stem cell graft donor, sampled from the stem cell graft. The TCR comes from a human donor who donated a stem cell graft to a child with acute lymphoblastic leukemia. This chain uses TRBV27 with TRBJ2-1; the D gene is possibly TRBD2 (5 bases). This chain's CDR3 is CASSLPGISYNEQFF. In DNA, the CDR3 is TGTGCCAGCAGTTTACCCGGGATCTCCTACAATGAGCAGTTCTTC.